This T cell receptor beta chain derives from a study of T cells in women clearing cervical HPV infection. Study background: For cases, blood was sampled a median about 150 days after lesion detection, interquartile range roughly 80 to 200 days.

Clones were read by immunoSEQ multiplex PCR, and TCRdb kept only the in-frame ones, dropping some. This listing includes some 39,000 clones. Of note for this clone: The observed sequence ends 3 residues before the CDR3 terminus, with the missing tail filled in from the germline J gene.

Germline CDR1 SGDLS, CDR2 YYNGEE. The length of the CDR3 is 16 residues. V dropped 1 base and J dropped 6; count of bases not matched to a gene: 8. Material: blood buffy coat. This clonotype originated in a woman aged 18 to 75 with a cervical HPV16 infection that either progressed to CIN3+ or cleared (not recorded which). This chain joins TRBV9 and TRBJ2-3, with TRBD2 matching 10 bases. CDR3 region: CASSVFPLAGVDTQYF. CDR3 DNA (partial): TGTGCCAGCAGCGTATTCCCCCTAGCGGGGGTGGATACG.